Sequencing of this T cell receptor (beta chain) was carried out in a study of shared clonotypes between healthy human individuals. The naive CD8 population came from CD45RO-negative cells selected for CCR7, without terminally differentiated effector memory CD45RA+ cells. Nashville, Tennessee was home to all donors, each a Caucasian adult. Profiling relied on immunoSEQ multiplex PCR, and the TCRdb table lists in-frame clones only, not all of them. The sample lists more than 2 million clones, roughly 94% occurring once. The clonotype was recovered from a man aged 18 to 30 in good health. The sample consisted of naive CD8+ T cells sorted from blood.

The CDR3 region is CASIHVRASIYEQYF. CDR3 sequence (DNA): TGTGCCAGCATACACGTGCGGGCGTCCATCTACGAGCAGTACTTC. The chain links TRBV6-6 to TRBJ2-7, with D perhaps matching TRBD2 (5 bases). Germline CDR1 is MNHNY and CDR2 is SVGAGI (reference sequence). The CDR3 contains 15 residues. V was cut by 7 bases and J by 3 bases, with 19 bases left in between.